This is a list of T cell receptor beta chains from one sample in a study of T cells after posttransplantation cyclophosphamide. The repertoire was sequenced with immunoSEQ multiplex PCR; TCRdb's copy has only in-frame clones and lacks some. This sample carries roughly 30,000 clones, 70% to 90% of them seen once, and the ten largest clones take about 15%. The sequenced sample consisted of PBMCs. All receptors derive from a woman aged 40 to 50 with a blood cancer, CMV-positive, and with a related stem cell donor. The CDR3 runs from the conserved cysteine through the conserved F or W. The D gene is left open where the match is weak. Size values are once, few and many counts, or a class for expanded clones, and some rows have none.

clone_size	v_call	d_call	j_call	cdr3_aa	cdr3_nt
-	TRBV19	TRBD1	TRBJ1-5	CSSSSRTGLSNQPQHF	TGTTCCTCCTCCTCCAGGACAGGGCTAAGCAATCAGCCCCAGCATTTT
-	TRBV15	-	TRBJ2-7	CATSRDLKAGLDEQYF	TGTGCCACCAGCAGAGATCTTAAGGCAGGGCTGGACGAGCAGTACTTC
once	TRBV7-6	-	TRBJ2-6	CASSLDPGFGANVLTF	TGTGCCAGCAGCTTAGATCCGGGGTTTGGGGCCAACGTCCTGACTTTC
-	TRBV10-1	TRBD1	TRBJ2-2	CASSESHRGTGSGTGELFF	TGCGCCAGCAGTGAGTCGCATAGAGGGACAGGGTCGGGCACCGGGGAGCTGTTTTTT
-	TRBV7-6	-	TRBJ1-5	CASSLNSYSNQPQHF	TGTGCCAGCAGCTTAAACAGTTATAGCAATCAGCCCCAGCATTTT
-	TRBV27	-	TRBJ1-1	CASSYDRLAEAFF	TGTGCCAGCAGCTATGACAGGCTGGCTGAAGCTTTCTTT
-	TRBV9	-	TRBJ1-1	CASSVDQGTEAFF	TGTGCCAGCAGCGTAGATCAGGGAACTGAAGCTTTCTTT
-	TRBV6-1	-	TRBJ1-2	CASSPERGSYGYTF	TGTGCCAGCAGCCCCGAGAGGGGGAGCTATGGCTACACCTTC
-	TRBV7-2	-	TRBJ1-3	CASSGGPYRDSGNTIYF	TGTGCCAGCAGCGGTGGCCCTTACAGGGACTCTGGAAACACCATATATTTT
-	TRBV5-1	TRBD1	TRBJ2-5	CASSTGTDYQETQYF	TGCGCCAGCAGCACTGGGACAGATTATCAAGAGACCCAGTACTTC
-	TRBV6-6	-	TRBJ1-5	CATGFGVDQPQHF	TGTGCCACCGGGTTCGGGGTTGATCAGCCCCAGCATTTT
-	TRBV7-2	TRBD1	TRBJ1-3	CASSLDGTGVSNTIYF	TGTGCCAGCAGCTTAGACGGGACAGGGGTTAGTAACACCATATATTTT
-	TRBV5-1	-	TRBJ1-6	CASSLSGGYSPLHF	TGCGCCAGCAGCTTGTCTGGAGGCTATTCACCCCTCCACTTT
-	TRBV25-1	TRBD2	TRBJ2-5	CASSEHGIAGGSETQYF	TGTGCCAGCAGTGAACACGGGATAGCGGGGGGTTCGGAGACCCAGTACTTC
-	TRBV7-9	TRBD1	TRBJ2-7	CASSLEQGDSSYEQYF	TGTGCCAGCAGCTTAGAGCAGGGGGATAGCTCCTACGAGCAGTACTTC
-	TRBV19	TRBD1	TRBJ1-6	CASSPGTVNSPLHF	TGTGCCAGTTCTCCCGGGACAGTCAATTCACCCCTCCACTTT
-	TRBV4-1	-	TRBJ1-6	CASSQESVRGSSYNSPLHF	TGCGCCAGCAGCCAAGAGTCCGTTCGGGGGAGCTCCTATAATTCACCCCTCCACTTT
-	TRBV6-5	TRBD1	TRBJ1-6	CASSYSRQGNSPLHF	TGTGCCAGCAGTTACTCAAGACAGGGTAATTCACCCCTCCACTTT
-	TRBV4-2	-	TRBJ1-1	CASSQEGAMNTEAFF	TGTGCCAGCAGCCAAGAGGGGGCCATGAACACTGAAGCTTTCTTT
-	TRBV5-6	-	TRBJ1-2	CASSLAGVGAGYTF	TGTGCCAGCAGCTTGGCAGGGGTCGGCGCTGGCTACACCTTC
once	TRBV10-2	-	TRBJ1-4	CASSGQVMGEKLFF	TGCGCCAGCAGTGGACAGGTTATGGGTGAAAAACTGTTTTTT
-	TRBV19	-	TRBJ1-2	CASSTLTRVEIYGYTF	TGTGCCAGTAGTACCCTCACCAGGGTGGAAATCTATGGCTACACCTTC
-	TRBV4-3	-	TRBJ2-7	CASSQAGGSSYEQYF	TGCGCCAGCAGCCAAGCTGGGGGCAGCTCCTACGAGCAGTACTTC
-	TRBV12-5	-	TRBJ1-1	CASGLVQGGLAFF	TGTGCTAGTGGTTTGGTACAAGGAGGGTTGGCTTTCTTT
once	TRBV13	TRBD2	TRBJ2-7	CASSRPGTSGESYEQYF	TGTGCCAGCAGCCGCCCGGGAACTAGCGGGGAGTCCTACGAGCAGTACTTC
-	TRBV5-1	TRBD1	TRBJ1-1	CASSDQGAMVEAFF	TGCGCCAGCAGCGACCAGGGGGCGATGGTTGAAGCTTTCTTT
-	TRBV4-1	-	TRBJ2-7	CASSQPGTPYEQYF	TGCGCCAGCAGCCAACCCGGGACACCCTACGAGCAGTACTTC
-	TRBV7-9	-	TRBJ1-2	CASSEQGITNYGYTF	TGTGCCAGCAGCGAGCAGGGCATTACTAACTATGGCTACACCTTC
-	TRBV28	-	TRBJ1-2	CASASYDLQGNGYTF	TGTGCCAGCGCCTCTTACGACTTACAGGGAAATGGCTACACCTTC
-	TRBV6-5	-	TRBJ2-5	CASSYSRGNQETQYF	TGTGCCAGCAGTTACTCGCGGGGAAATCAAGAGACCCAGTACTTC
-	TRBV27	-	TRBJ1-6	CASSYRGSLHF	TGTGCCAGCAGTTATAGGGGATCCCTCCACTTT
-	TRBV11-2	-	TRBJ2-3	CASNSGTNYHSSTDTQYF	TGTGCCAGCAACTCCGGGACAAACTACCATTCTAGCACAGATACGCAGTATTTT
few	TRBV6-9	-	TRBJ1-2	CASTAGRYGYTF	TGTGCCAGCACGGCGGGGCGCTATGGCTACACCTTC
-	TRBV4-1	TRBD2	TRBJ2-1	CASSQDRRAGGREQFF	TGCGCCAGCAGCCAAGATCGAAGAGCGGGGGGGCGTGAGCAGTTCTTC
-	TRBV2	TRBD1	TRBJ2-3	CASRWTGMADTQYF	TGTGCCAGCAGGTGGACAGGGATGGCAGATACGCAGTATTTT
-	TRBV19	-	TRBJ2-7	CASSFQGSEQYF	TGTGCCAGTAGTTTTCAGGGGAGCGAGCAGTACTTC
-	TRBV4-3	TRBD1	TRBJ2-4	CASSQDRGPPIAKNIQYF	TGCGCCAGCAGCCAAGATAGGGGGCCTCCTATAGCCAAAAACATTCAGTACTTC
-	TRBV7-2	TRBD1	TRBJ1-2	CASSLGQGAGGYTF	TGTGCCAGCAGCTTAGGACAGGGGGCTGGGGGCTACACCTTC
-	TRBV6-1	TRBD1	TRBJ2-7	CASSLGGTGAYEQYF	TGTGCCAGCTCCTTAGGGGGGACAGGGGCGTACGAGCAGTACTTC
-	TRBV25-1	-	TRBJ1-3	CASSDPRLETGGTIYF	TGTGCCAGCAGTGACCCACGTCTGGAGACGGGAGGTACCATATATTTT
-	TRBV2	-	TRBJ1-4	CASSEVPFEKLFF	TGTGCCAGCAGCGAGGTCCCTTTTGAAAAACTGTTTTTT
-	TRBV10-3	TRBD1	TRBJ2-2	CAIAQRQGDAGELFF	TGTGCCATCGCACAGCGACAGGGAGACGCCGGGGAGCTGTTTTTT
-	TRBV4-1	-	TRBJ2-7	CASSRSPGVAYEQYF	TGCGCCAGCAGCCGATCACCGGGAGTAGCCTACGAGCAGTACTTC
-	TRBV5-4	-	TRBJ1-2	CASTPSRNYGYTF	TGTGCCAGCACCCCTAGTCGTAACTATGGCTACACCTTC
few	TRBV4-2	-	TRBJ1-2	CASSQVAGNYGYTF	TGTGCCAGCAGCCAAGTCGCGGGGAACTATGGCTACACCTTC
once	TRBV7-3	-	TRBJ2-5	CASSPERGTQYF	TGTGCCAGCAGCCCTGAACGGGGGACCCAGTACTTC
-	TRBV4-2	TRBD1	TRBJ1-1	CASSQELGQGGTEAFF	TGTGCCAGCAGCCAAGAATTGGGACAGGGCGGGACTGAGGCTTTCTTT
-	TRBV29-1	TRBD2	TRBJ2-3	CSVPLAGGDDTQYF	TGCAGCGTTCCCCTAGCGGGGGGGGATGATACGCAGTATTTT
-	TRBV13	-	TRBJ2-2	CASSPETPNTGELFF	TGTGCCAGCAGCCCAGAGACACCTAACACCGGGGAGCTGTTTTTT
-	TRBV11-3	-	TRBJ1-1	CASSLGAKGAEAFF	TGTGCCAGCAGCTTAGGGGCTAAGGGGGCTGAAGCTTTCTTT
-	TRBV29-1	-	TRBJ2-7	CSVEGLVDEQYF	TGCAGCGTTGAAGGGCTAGTCGACGAGCAGTACTTC